This T cell receptor (beta chain) was captured by sequencing in a study of blood T cell repertoires in COVID-19. Study in general: Donors in the United States, Italy and Spain gave samples during acute or convalescent COVID-19. Sources were T cells, B-cell-depleted T cells, or PBMCs; the material itself was cDNA or gDNA.

As handled by the study authors: The assay estimated nucleated cells by amplifying reference gene primers. TCRdb's table, derived via immunoSEQ multiplex PCR, lists solely in-frame clones and lacks some. V, J and clone size are taken as reported in that table, and D and trimming were inferred from the DNA itself. The data show fewer than 450,000 clones, approximately 88% seen once. While infection was still active, Seattle patients were enrolled and then followed longitudinally. The length of the CDR3 is 15 residues. Germline CDR1 SGHRS, CDR2 YFSETQ. V lost 1 base to trimming and J lost 10 bases, with 18 bases between them.

Specimen: peripheral blood. This sequence was found in a woman aged 45-65 years with COVID-19, enrolled during active disease. The rearrangement uses TRBV5-1 and TRBJ2-1; D is perhaps TRBD2 (6 bases). The CDR3 protein is CASSLRAAVGREQFF. CDR3 bases: TGCGCCAGCAGCTTGAGGGCCGCTGTGGGGAGGGAGCAGTTCTTC.